This section outlines one T cell receptor beta chain sequence together with its context. Germline trimming cut 0 bases from V and 9 bases from J; bases unmatched to any gene: 6. This CDR3 has 14 amino acids. Germline values: CDR1 SGHDT, CDR2 YYEEEE. This record comes from a study of blood T cell repertoires in COVID-19. Overall study context: Acute and convalescent COVID-19 samples came from the United States, Italy and Spain.

Original processing notes: It was from reference gene primer amplification that nucleated cell counts were estimated. The table came from immunoSEQ multiplex PCR; TCRdb's copy has only in-frame clones and leaves some out. V, J and clone size derive from that table, while D and trimming were established from the DNA sequence. Of a few hundred thousand clones listed, approximately 88% were seen once; the top ten hold under 4%. This chain uses TRBV5-6 with TRBJ1-5; TRBD1 aligns across 7 bases. The specimen was peripheral blood. The source is a woman aged 25 to 39 with COVID-19, enrolled during active disease. Here the CDR3 reads CASSLAPGGSPQHF. CDR3 bases: TGTGCCAGCAGCTTGGCTCCAGGGGGGTCGCCCCAGCATTTT. The variable domain in full, completed from reference TRBV5-6 and TRBJ1-5, reads DAGVTQSPTHLIKTRGQQVTLRCSPKSGHDTVSWYQQALGQGPQFIFQYYEEEERQRGNFPDRFSGHQFPNYSSELNVNALLLGDSALYLCASSLAPGGSPQHFGDGTRLSIL.